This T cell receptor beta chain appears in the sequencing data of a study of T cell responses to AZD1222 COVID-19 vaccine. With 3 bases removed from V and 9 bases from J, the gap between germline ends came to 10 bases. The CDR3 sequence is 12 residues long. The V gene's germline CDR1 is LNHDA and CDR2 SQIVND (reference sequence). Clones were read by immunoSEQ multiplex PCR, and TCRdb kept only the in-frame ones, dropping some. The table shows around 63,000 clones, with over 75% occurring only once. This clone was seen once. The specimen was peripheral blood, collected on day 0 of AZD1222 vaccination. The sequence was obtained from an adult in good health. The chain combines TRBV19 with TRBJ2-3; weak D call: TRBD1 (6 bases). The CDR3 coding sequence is TGTGCCAGTAGTATTAATCAGGGGACGCAGTATTTT. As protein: CASSINQGTQYF.